Each of the 27 T cell receptor beta chains below was sequenced from the same sample in a study of T-cell memory formation after mild COVID-19. MiXCR, applied by TCRdb to the 5' RACE reads, yields one record per CDR3 protein. The top ten clones hold roughly 20% of a sample with 250,000 to 300,000 distinct CDR3 sequences, about 16% of them seen once. The sequencing sample was made of PBMCs or a T cell subset sorted from them (not recorded which). These receptors all stem from a man aged 18 to 29 who had mild COVID-19 (a few samples of this study predate the infection). Cell type and time point are not known.

This clonotype was recorded a few times. The chain recombines TRBV6-6 with TRBJ2-5; 7 positions match TRBD2. The CDR3 is 14 residues long. The germline V gene has CDR1 MNHNY and CDR2 SVGAGI (reference sequence). The trim removed 2 bases at V and 5 bases at J, leaving 5 bases unmatched. This CDR3 is CASSYDAGVETQYF. Written as DNA, the CDR3 is TGTGCCAGCAGTTACGATGCGGGGGTGGAGACCCAGTACTTC.

This chain connects TRBV7-2 to TRBJ2-3; D may match TRBD1 or TRBD2 (5 bases each). V shed 5 bases and J shed 4 bases, with 10 bases lying between them. This CDR3 contains 13 residues. CDR1 and CDR2 (germline): SGHTA, FQGNSA. The CDR3 loop is CASSPGTSDTQYF. The CDR3 DNA follows: TGTGCCAGCAGCCCTGGGACCTCAGATACGCAGTATTTT.

The V and J genes are TRBV4-3 and TRBJ2-3; TRBD2 aligns across 8 bases. Germline CDR1 and CDR2: LGHNA and YSLEER. CDR3 size: 15 residues. The ends lost 2 bases at V and 4 bases at J; junction bases unmatched: 5. CDR3 loop: CASSQSGLAADTQYF. The CDR3 region has the DNA TGCGCCAGCAGCCAAAGTGGACTAGCAGCAGATACGCAGTATTTT.

This clonotype has ten or more counts. The chain is built from TRBV5-1 and TRBJ2-3; D call uncertain. Trimming removed 3 bases at V and 3 bases at J, with 5 bases between. This CDR3 comprises 12 residues. Per germline, CDR1 SGHRS and CDR2 YFSETQ. This CDR3 reads CASSYGTDTQYF. In DNA form, the CDR3 reads TGCGCCAGCAGCTATGGGACAGATACGCAGTATTTT.

A few counts support this clonotype. The J gene is TRBJ2-7, the V gene TRBV6-5; 10 nucleotides align to TRBD1. Germline-derived CDR1 and CDR2 are MNHEY and SVGAGI. The CDR3 totals 16 residues. The V and J ends lost 7 bases and 2 bases, in that order; junction bases with no gene match: 11. CDR3 in amino acids: CASNREGQGYPYEQYF. CDR3 sequence (DNA): TGTGCCAGCAATAGGGAGGGACAGGGGTATCCCTACGAGCAGTACTTC.

V gene TRBV7-2 combines with J gene TRBJ2-5; possibly TRBD2 for D (6 bases). This CDR3 is built from 13 residues. Looked up from germline, CDR1 is SGHTA and CDR2 is FQGNSA. V was pared by 5 bases and J by 9 bases, with 16 bases between. The CDR3 DNA is TGTGCCAGCAGCCCGCCGGGGGTGGGGGCCCAGTACTTC. It codes for CASSPPGVGAQYF.

This clonotype was seen a few times. V is TRBV7-3 and J is TRBJ2-3; D not certain. CDR1 SGHTA and CDR2 FQGTGA come from the germline V gene. V was pared by 5 bases and J by 6 bases, with 12 bases between. The CDR3 consists of 13 residues. The CDR3 reads CASSPYVWDTQYF. The CDR3 DNA reads as TGTGCCAGCAGCCCATATGTGTGGGATACGCAGTATTTT. The full variable domain, rest sourced from reference TRBV7-3 and TRBJ2-3, is GAGVSQTPSNKVTEKGKYVELRCDPISGHTALYWYRQSLGQGPEFLIYFQGTGAADDSGLPNDRFFAVRPEGSVSTLKIQRTERGDSAVYLCASSPYVWDTQYFGPGTRLTVL.

This clonotype was detected once. The genes are TRBV5-6 and TRBJ2-7; D assignment may be TRBD1 or TRBD2 (6 bases each). The CDR3 length is 12 residues. V gave up 2 bases and J gave up 7 bases, with 10 bases separating them. Germline lookup yields CDR1 SGHDT and CDR2 YYEEEE. The CDR3 sequence: CASSFRGGEQYF. The CDR3 DNA follows: TGTGCCAGCAGCTTCCGAGGGGGGGAGCAGTACTTC.

In this sample, this clonotype turned up a few times. CDR3 sequence: CASSVGGLAAQETQYF. The CDR3 region has the DNA TGTGCCAGCAGCGTAGGGGGACTAGCAGCTCAAGAGACCCAGTACTTC. This chain uses TRBV9 with TRBJ2-5; 9 nucleotides line up with TRBD2. Trimming at V came to 0 bases and at J to 2 bases, leaving 5 bases not matched to a gene. This CDR3 contains 16 residues. Germline V lookup: CDR1 SGDLS, CDR2 YYNGEE. Based on the CDR3 plus reference TRBV9 and TRBJ2-5, the full variable domain is DSGVTQTPKHLITATGQRVTLRCSPRSGDLSVYWYQQSLDQGLQFLIQYYNGEERAKGNILERFSAQQFPDLHSELNLSSLELGDSALYFCASSVGGLAAQETQYFGPGTRLLVL.

The chain joins TRBV20-1 to TRBJ1-1; D gene uncertain. CDR1 is DFQATT and CDR2 is SNEGSKA in the germline V gene (reference sequence). V lost 3 bases to trimming and J lost 6 bases, with 14 bases between them. This CDR3 is built from 13 residues. CDR3 in amino acids: CSARNGEAAEAFF. The CDR3 region has the DNA TGCAGTGCTAGGAATGGGGAAGCGGCTGAAGCTTTCTTT.

This clonotype was picked up a small number of times. This chain connects TRBV6-1 to TRBJ1-1; D call uncertain. V lost 11 bases, J lost 4 bases, and 11 bases lay in between. Germline CDR1 is MNHNS and CDR2 is SASEGT. This CDR3 has 11 amino acids. CDR3 coding DNA: TGTGCCTGCCTGTGGGCCACTGAAGCTTTCTTT. Its translation is CACLWATEAFF.

The rearrangement uses TRBV7-3 and TRBJ2-1, with D perhaps TRBD2 (5 bases). V was shortened by 4 bases and J by 2 bases, with 18 bases between the two germline ends. The V gene's germline CDR1 is SGHTA and CDR2 FQGTGA. The CDR3 runs 17 residues. The CDR3, as DNA: TGTGCCAGCAGCTCCCATTGGGTAGCGAGACCCTACAATGAGCAGTTCTTC. Its protein product is CASSSHWVARPYNEQFF.

CDR3 protein: CASSPQGVSNEQFF. The CDR3 nucleotides read TGTGCCAGCTCACCTCAGGGGGTAAGCAATGAGCAGTTCTTC. The V and J genes are TRBV18 and TRBJ2-1, with TRBD1 matching 7 bases. Trimming removed 3 bases from V and 6 bases from J; junction bases left unmatched: 5. Germline V gene sequence: CDR1 KGHSH, CDR2 LQKENI. CDR3 length: 14 amino acids.

The gene calls are TRBV5-1 and TRBJ2-5; D gene uncertain. V lost 5 bases, J lost 4 bases, and 9 bases lay in between. Germline lookup yields CDR1 SGHRS and CDR2 YFSETQ. CDR3 length: 12 residues. CDR3 protein: CASRHDSETQYF. CDR3 bases: TGCGCCAGCAGACACGACTCAGAGACCCAGTACTTC.

CDR3 in DNA: TGCGCCAGCAGCTTGGACAACGGTGATACGCAGTATTTT. It encodes CASSLDNGDTQYF. V and J are TRBV5-1 and TRBJ2-3; D is undetermined. Germline V gene lookup returns CDR1 SGHRS and CDR2 YFSETQ. This CDR3 contains 13 residues. V gave up 0 bases and J gave up 6 bases, with 8 bases separating them.

The rearrangement joins TRBV10-3 to TRBJ1-1; unclear D gene. Trimming took 5 bases from V and 3 from J, leaving 10 bases between them. The CDR3 has 13 residues. Germline loops: CDR1 ENHRY, CDR2 SYGVKD. CDR3: CAISYRVDTEAFF. CDR3 sequence (DNA): TGTGCCATCAGTTATAGGGTGGACACTGAAGCTTTCTTT.

V and J are TRBV29-1 and TRBJ2-1, with TRBD2 matching over 14 bases. CDR3 length equals 20 residues. Looked up from germline, CDR1 is SQVTM and CDR2 is ANQGSEA. V lost 0 bases to trimming and J lost 1 base; unmatched junction nucleotides: 11. This CDR3 reads CSVEDLHMGLAGASYNEQFF. In DNA form, the CDR3 reads TGCAGCGTTGAAGATCTTCATATGGGACTAGCGGGGGCATCCTACAATGAGCAGTTCTTC.

The rearrangement uses TRBV19 and TRBJ1-1, with D perhaps matching TRBD1 (6 bases). The length of the CDR3 is 12 residues. Germline V gene lookup returns CDR1 LNHDA and CDR2 SQIVND (reference sequence). V shed 5 bases and J shed 3 bases, with 7 bases lying between them. CDR3 amino acids: CASSGGDTEAFF. CDR3 DNA sequence: TGTGCCAGTAGTGGGGGCGACACTGAAGCTTTCTTT.

This clonotype has more than one count but fewer than ten. A much larger clone lies a single base off, so this may be a read error. This sequence joins TRBV2 and TRBJ1-2, with TRBD1 matching over 7 bases. Germline assignment: CDR1 SNHLY and CDR2 FYNNEI. The CDR3 has 13 residues. The CDR3 is CANSPDRDYGYTF. The CDR3 bases are TGTGCCAACAGTCCTGACAGGGACTATGGCTACACCTTC.

The rearrangement links TRBV3-1 to TRBJ2-3; 9 bases are shared with TRBD1. Unmatched junction bases numbered 1, after V lost 3 bases and J lost 0 bases. The CDR3 totals 15 residues. Germline CDR1 reads LGHDT; CDR2 reads YNNKEL (reference sequence). CDR3 sequence (DNA): TGTGCCAGCAGCCAGGGACAGGGCAGCACAGATACGCAGTATTTT. Translating gives CASSQGQGSTDTQYF.

The V call is TRBV18, the J call TRBJ2-7; D gene uncertain. Trimming took off 3 bases at V and 7 bases at J, with 10 bases between the two ends. Germline lookup yields CDR1 KGHSH and CDR2 LQKENI. The CDR3 totals 12 residues. The CDR3 bases are TGTGCCAGCTCACCCGACCCGCTTGAGCAGTACTTC. It is translated as CASSPDPLEQYF.

This clonotype was counted only a few times. CDR3 region: CASSQDWGGHGYTF. The CDR3 DNA is TGTGCCAGCAGCCAAGACTGGGGGGGCCATGGCTACACCTTC. The V and J genes are TRBV4-2 and TRBJ1-2; perhaps TRBD1 as D (6 bases). The CDR3 consists of 14 residues. V was clipped by 0 bases and J by 6 bases, with 11 bases between them. The germline gives CDR1 LGHNA, CDR2 YNFKEQ.

The chain carries TRBV2 and TRBJ1-5; D not resolved. This CDR3 has 11 residues. V lost 5 bases and J 6 bases, leaving 5 bases between the germline ends. Germline loops: CDR1 SNHLY, CDR2 FYNNEI. CDR3 sequence: CASSPGQPQHF. For the CDR3, the DNA is TGTGCCAGCAGTCCGGGTCAGCCCCAGCATTTT. Using reference TRBV2 and TRBJ1-5 for the parts outside the CDR3, the full variable domain is EPEVTQTPSHQVTQMGQEVILRCVPISNHLYFYWYRQILGQKVEFLVSFYNNEISEKSEIFDDQFSVERPDGSNFTLKIRSTKLEDSAMYFCASSPGQPQHFGDGTRLSIL.

This clonotype was recorded a few times. This rearrangement joins TRBV7-9 to TRBJ1-2, with unresolved D. Between the trimmed V and J ends, which lost 7 bases and 4 bases, there was a span of 13 bases. Germline assignment: CDR1 SEHNR and CDR2 FQNEAQ (reference sequence). This CDR3 region has 13 residues. DNA for the CDR3: TGTGCCAGCACCTTGGACGCGGGCTATGGCTACACCTTC. This sequence encodes CASTLDAGYGYTF.

The chain uses TRBV11-2 and TRBJ2-5; D tentatively fits TRBD1 or TRBD2 (5 bases each). CDR3 length: 13 residues. The germline V gene encodes CDR1 SGHAT and CDR2 FQNNGV. V was clipped by 8 bases and J by 5 bases, with 15 bases between them. The CDR3 DNA reads TGTGCCAGCCGGGGCCCAGCTTTCGAGACCCAGTACTTC. Translating gives CASRGPAFETQYF.

This clonotype was counted ten times or more. The CDR3 sequence is CASSEIGGNIQYF. In DNA, the CDR3 is TGTGCCAGCAGCGAGATCGGAGGGAACATTCAGTACTTC. The J gene is TRBJ2-4, the V gene TRBV7-9; TRBD2 might be the D (6 bases). The V gene lost 5 bases and the J gene lost 7 bases, with 12 bases spanning the gap. The CDR3 is made up of 13 amino acids. Germline-derived CDR1 and CDR2 are SEHNR and FQNEAQ (reference sequence). Using reference TRBV7-9 and TRBJ2-4 for the parts outside the CDR3, the full variable domain is DTGVSQNPRHKITKRGQNVTFRCDPISEHNRLYWYRQTLGQGPEFLTYFQNEAQLEKSRLLSDRFSAERPKGSFSTLEIQRTEQGDSAMYLCASSEIGGNIQYFGAGTRLSVL.

The rearrangement joins TRBV19 to TRBJ1-4, with D perhaps matching TRBD1 (5 bases). The V gene's germline CDR1 is LNHDA and CDR2 SQIVND (reference sequence). The V gene lost 6 bases and the J gene lost 8 bases, with 10 bases spanning the gap. The CDR3 extends over 12 amino acids. CDR3 sequence (DNA): TGTGCCAGTAGGAGGGGTGAGGAAAAACTGTTTTTT. As protein: CASRRGEEKLFF.